The next 29 T cell receptor beta chains were all read from a single sample in a study of T cell clonality in common variable immunodeficiency (dated by TCRdb to about 2015). The library came from the immunoSEQ multiplex PCR assay. TCRdb retrieved this table from immuneACCESS and kept in-frame rearrangements only. Not all clones are present; in checked studies, unresolved V genes account for under half, and no reason is known for the remainder. This sample contains around 40,000 clones, none of which is a singleton. The ten largest clones capture 2.5% to 3% of the sample. The sample was peripheral blood mononuclear cells. All receptors come from a person between 18 and 70 years old in good health.

Worth noting for this clone: A read error may account for a junction end that differs from germline. Read sequence stops 3 residues before the CDR3 end, and the germline J gene provides the missing end. The V and J genes are TRBV18 and TRBJ2-6; TRBD1 aligns across 9 bases. Germline CDR1 is KGHSH and CDR2 is LQKENI. The CDR3 has 21 amino acids. The CDR3: CANSPQGQGFSGSSGANVLTF. The sequenced CDR3 bases are TGTGCCAACTCACCTCAGGGACAGGGCTTTTCCGGAAGCTCTGGGGCCAACGTC.

In its sample, this clone was seen a few times. Read sequence stops 3 residues before the CDR3 end, and the germline J gene provides the missing end. The chain is built from TRBV6-1 and TRBJ2-5; unclear D gene. The CDR3 runs 13 residues. The V gene lost 3 bases and the J gene lost 7 bases, with 12 bases spanning the gap. Germline lookup yields CDR1 MNHNS and CDR2 SASEGT. The CDR3 loop reads CASSESFSRTQYF. The covered CDR3 bases are TGTGCCAGCAGTGAGTCCTTTTCGCGGACC.

A word on this clone: The read terminates 3 residues ahead of where the CDR3 ends, so the germline J gene completes it. This sequence joins TRBV10-2 and TRBJ2-1; 12 bases map to TRBD2. The germline CDR1 and CDR2 sequences are WSHSY and SAAADI. The CDR3 consists of 14 residues. After removal of 8 bases from V and 8 bases from J, the junction contained 7 bases not matched to a gene. CDR3 residues: CASVSSGGADEQFF. The part of the CDR3 DNA that was read is TGCGCCAGCGTGTCTAGCGGGGGGGCCGATGAG.

This clone was observed many times. The sequence runs out 3 residues before the end of the CDR3; the remainder is reconstructed from the germline J gene. The V and J genes are TRBV2 and TRBJ2-1; no firm D call. Per germline, CDR1 SNHLY and CDR2 FYNNEI. This CDR3 contains 14 residues. Trimming left V 6 bases short and J 1 base short, with 10 bases between. The sequenced part of the CDR3 DNA is TGTGCCAGCAGAATTAGATCATCCTACAATGAG. It specifies CASRIRSSYNE. The full-length CDR3 reads as CASRIRSSYNEQFF. Full variable domain (rest looked up from reference TRBV2 and TRBJ2-1): EPEVTQTPSHQVTQMGQEVILRCVPISNHLYFYWYRQILGQKVEFLVSFYNNEISEKSEIFDDQFSVERPDGSNFTLKIRSTKLEDSAMYFCASRIRSSYNEQFFGPGTRLTVL.

To note about this clone: The sequence runs out 3 residues before the end of the CDR3; the remainder is reconstructed from the germline J gene. This chain connects TRBV19 to TRBJ2-2, with D tentatively TRBD1 (6 bases). The CDR3 is 14 amino acids. Germline V gene data show CDR1 as LNHDA and CDR2 as SQIVND (reference sequence). The CDR3 region is CASSIAQGNSPLFF. CDR3 bases read: TGTGCCAGTAGTATAGCCCAGGGGAACTCACCG.

This clone was detected many times. The read is 3 residues too short to cover the CDR3 end, so that end is filled in from the germline J gene. This chain connects TRBV20-1 to TRBJ1-3; D not resolved. Trimming shortened V by 3 bases and J by 0 bases, and 12 bases separated the two germline ends. CDR1 is DFQATT and CDR2 is SNEGSKA in the germline V gene (reference sequence). The CDR3 consists of 15 residues. The CDR3 sequence is CSASPKPFSGNTIYF. The sequenced CDR3 bases are TGCAGTGCTAGCCCTAAACCTTTCTCTGGAAACACC.

This clone has a count of ten or more. The DNA ends 3 residues before the CDR3 does, and the rest of the CDR3 is filled in from the germline J gene. The chain has TRBV13 and TRBJ2-7, with D hard to call. The CDR3 contains 14 residues. Germline CDR1 PRHDT, CDR2 FYEKMQ (reference sequence). Trimming left V 0 bases short and J 3 bases short, with 9 bases between. The CDR3 bases that were read are TGTGCCAGCAGCTTAGGACTCCTCGGCTACGAG. It yields the protein CASSLGLLGYE. The full CDR3 is CASSLGLLGYEQYF.

This clone was seen repeatedly, ten times or more. The read terminates 3 residues ahead of where the CDR3 ends, so the germline J gene completes it. The chain recombines TRBV5-1 with TRBJ2-1, with 13 bases lining up with TRBD2. J was trimmed by 4 bases and V by 3 bases; bases with no gene match: 4. This CDR3 has 16 residues. The V gene's germline CDR1 is SGHRS and CDR2 YFSETQ. Incomplete CDR3 DNA: TGCGCCAGCAGCTCGGGGACTAGCGGGGAGTACAATGAG. Its translation: CASSSGTSGEYNE. From start to end, the CDR3 is CASSSGTSGEYNEQFF.

This clone was seen many times. The CDR3 end falls 3 residues outside the read, so it is completed with the germline J gene. The genes are TRBV19 and TRBJ1-4; 7 bases agree with TRBD1. Germline lookup yields CDR1 LNHDA and CDR2 SQIVND (reference sequence). The CDR3 runs to 15 residues. Losses at the gene ends were 5 bases for V and 1 base for J; bases not matched to a gene: 4. This CDR3 reads CASSARQGTNEKLFF. The part of the CDR3 DNA that was read is TGTGCCAGTAGTGCCCGACAGGGAACTAATGAAAAA.

This clone was picked up a small number of times. Read coverage stops 3 residues before the CDR3 terminus; the germline J gene supplies the remainder. The chain is built from TRBV19 and TRBJ2-7, with D tentatively TRBD2 (5 bases). Germline CDR1 and CDR2: LNHDA and SQIVND (reference sequence). CDR3 length: 15 residues. Trimming left V 3 bases short and J 1 base short, with 13 bases between. The CDR3 reads CASSISHEGSYEQYF. CDR3 bases read: TGTGCCAGTAGTATCTCCCACGAGGGTTCCTACGAG.

This clone came up many times. The read finishes 3 residues shy of the CDR3 end, and the germline J gene is used to complete it. This chain uses TRBV28 with TRBJ1-6, with D perhaps TRBD1 (5 bases). Deletions cut 4 bases from V and 5 bases from J, with 15 bases between. This CDR3 is 16 amino acids long. The V gene's germline CDR1 is MDHEN and CDR2 SYDVKM. CDR3 residues: CASSSAGRGNNSPLHF. The CDR3 bases that were read are TGTGCCAGCAGTTCGGCGGGGCGCGGGAATAATTCACCC.

This clone was observed at least ten times. This could be a read error, since a much larger clone is one nucleotide away. The read ends 3 residues early relative to the CDR3; the germline J gene fills the gap. This chain links TRBV5-1 with TRBJ2-3; D uncertain. Per the germline V gene, CDR1 is SGHRS and CDR2 is YFSETQ. The CDR3 length is 13 residues. This CDR3 reads CASSLGQNQPQYF. The part of the CDR3 DNA that was read is TGCGCCAGCAGCTTGGGACAAAATCAGCCG.

There are many counts of this clone. CDR3 DNA (partial): TGTGCCAGTAGTCTACCCCCTTACAATGAG. This codes for CASSLPPYNE. The entire CDR3 reads CASSLPPYNEQFF. The V call is TRBV19, the J call TRBJ2-1, with D uncertain. The read finishes 3 residues shy of the CDR3 end, and the germline J gene is used to complete it. Germline CDR1 reads LNHDA; CDR2 reads SQIVND (reference sequence). This CDR3 is built from 13 residues. V lost 5 bases and J 4 bases, leaving 9 bases between the germline ends.

This clone occurred many times. The read is 3 residues too short to cover the CDR3 end, so that end is filled in from the germline J gene. The chain carries TRBV4-2 and TRBJ2-3, with 9 bases identical to TRBD2. CDR1 is LGHNA and CDR2 is YNFKEQ in the germline V gene. This CDR3 has 17 residues. The V and J ends lost 4 bases and 0 bases, in that order; junction bases with no gene match: 8. CDR3 DNA, as far as it was read: TGTGCCAGCAGCCGTCTGACTAGCGGATTTAGCACAGATACG. Encoded protein: CASSRLTSGFSTDT. The entire CDR3 protein reads CASSRLTSGFSTDTQYF.

This clone was counted ten times or more. The read terminates 3 residues before the CDR3 end, so the remaining end is supplied by the germline J gene. The chain joins TRBV20-1 to TRBJ1-2; 8 bases map to TRBD1. This CDR3 contains 14 residues. Looked up from germline, CDR1 is DFQATT and CDR2 is SNEGSKA (reference sequence). V lost 0 bases and J lost 5; bases outside the gene matches: 5. The part of the CDR3 DNA that was read is TGCAGTGCTAGAGAGTACAGGGGGGAATATGGC. Amino acids: CSAREYRGEYG. The whole CDR3 protein reads CSAREYRGEYGYTF.

At least ten counts were recorded for this clone. The read halts 3 residues ahead of the CDR3 end, with the missing end drawn from the germline J gene. The rearrangement joins TRBV19 to TRBJ2-7, with 7 bases identical to TRBD1. From germline, CDR1 is LNHDA and CDR2 SQIVND (reference sequence). Unmatched junction bases numbered 9, after V lost 5 bases and J lost 2 bases. The CDR3 totals 15 residues. Partial CDR3 DNA: TGTGCCAGTAGTCTTGGACAGGTTGGAACCTACGAG. Its protein is CASSLGQVGTYE. The whole CDR3 region reads CASSLGQVGTYEQYF.

This clone was recorded many times. The CDR3 extends 3 residues past the end of the read, so its final part is completed from the germline J gene. V usage is TRBV12-3 or TRBV12-4 and J usage is TRBJ2-5, with 7 bases matching TRBD2. J lost 4 bases, V lost 3 bases, and 2 bases had no gene match. CDR3 length: 13 residues. CDR3: CASSLGGVETQYF. Partial CDR3 DNA: TGTGCCAGCAGTTTGGGGGGGGTAGAGACC.

This clone was counted many times. From the germline J gene comes the end of the CDR3, since the read stops 3 residues before it. The chain couples TRBV7-8 to TRBJ2-1; 8 nucleotides match TRBD2. Germline CDR1 reads SGHVS; CDR2 reads FQNEAQ. The CDR3 runs 17 residues. Trimming cost V 0 bases and J 0 bases; bases outside gene matches: 4. CDR3: CASSLALAGSSYNEQFF. The covered CDR3 bases are TGTGCCAGCAGCTTAGCCTTAGCGGGGAGCTCCTACAATGAG.

In its sample, this clone was seen many times. With the read ending 3 residues before the CDR3 end, the germline J gene is used to fill in that end. This chain links TRBV2 with TRBJ1-5; D not certain. The CDR3 length is 13 residues. V was cut by 5 bases and J by 6 bases, with 11 bases left in between. Germline values: CDR1 SNHLY, CDR2 FYNNEI. The sequenced CDR3 bases are TGTGCCAGCAGTACTAGGGAGGGTCAGCCC. Translated, it gives CASSTREGQP. The full CDR3 is CASSTREGQPQHF.

This clone was recorded many times. The read terminates 3 residues ahead of where the CDR3 ends, so the germline J gene completes it. This chain links TRBV5-1 with TRBJ2-6, with unresolved D. Trimming took off 5 bases at V and 0 bases at J, with 12 bases between the two ends. Germline CDR1 reads SGHRS; CDR2 reads YFSETQ. The CDR3 runs to 16 residues. The sequenced CDR3 bases are TGCGCCAGCAGGGCTTCCCCCCTCTCTGGGGCCAACGTC. It yields the protein CASRASPLSGANV. The CDR3 reads in full as CASRASPLSGANVLTF.

The table lists this clone with many counts. The read is 3 residues too short to cover the CDR3 end, so that end is filled in from the germline J gene. The gene calls are TRBV6-1 and TRBJ2-1; D unclear. This CDR3 is built from 15 residues. Trimming pared 2 bases from V and 6 bases from J, leaving 14 bases between. Germline-derived CDR1 and CDR2 are MNHNS and SASEGT. The CDR3 DNA, read in part, is TGTGCCAGCAGTGAACGGTTGGCCAAGGGCAATGAG. Translation gives CASSERLAKGNE. The entire CDR3 is CASSERLAKGNEQFF.

In its sample, this clone was seen many times. The CDR3 is cut off 3 residues early in the read; its end comes from the germline J gene. This chain joins TRBV7-8 and TRBJ2-3; tentatively, D is TRBD2 (6 bases). Germline values: CDR1 SGHVS, CDR2 FQNEAQ. The CDR3 sequence is 12 residues long. V lost 4 bases, J lost 7 bases, and 9 bases lay in between. The part of the CDR3 DNA that was read is TGTGCCAGCAGCTCCGGGGACTATACG. Its translation: CASSSGDYT. The CDR3 reads in full as CASSSGDYTQYF.

Remarks on this clone: An end of the junction does not agree with germline; a read error may underlie this. The DNA ends 3 residues before the CDR3 does, and the rest of the CDR3 is filled in from the germline J gene. The sample holds other DNA sequences that translate to the same CDR3. This chain links TRBV5-1 with TRBJ1-2; 8 positions agree with TRBD1. From germline, CDR1 is SGHRS and CDR2 YFSETQ. The CDR3 runs to 12 residues. The CDR3 bases that were read are TGCGCCAGCAGCTCGGACAGGGATGGA. This translates into CASSSDRDG. The CDR3, in full, reads CASSSDRDGYTF.

This clone was found a few times. The read finishes 3 residues shy of the CDR3 end, and the germline J gene is used to complete it. The chain joins TRBV7-8 to TRBJ2-7; 12 bases are a match to TRBD2. With V trimmed by 3 bases and J by 0 bases, 3 bases remained unmatched. The CDR3 is 16 residues long. The V gene's germline CDR1 is SGHVS and CDR2 FQNEAQ. CDR3 residues: CASSFMTSGSSYEQYF. The sequenced CDR3 bases are TGTGCCAGCAGCTTTATGACTAGCGGGAGCTCCTACGAG.

In its sample, this clone was seen many times. The read is 3 residues too short to cover the CDR3 end, so that end is filled in from the germline J gene. The chain is built from TRBV18 and TRBJ1-1; weak D call: TRBD1 (6 bases). The germline V and J ends were trimmed by 3 bases and 1 base, with 9 bases remaining between them. The germline V gene has CDR1 KGHSH and CDR2 LQKENI. The CDR3 runs to 14 residues. The CDR3 spells CASSPQTGNTEAFF. The CDR3 DNA, read in part, is TGTGCCAGCTCACCTCAGACAGGGAACACTGAA.

There are many counts of this clone. The observed sequence ends 3 residues before the CDR3 terminus, with the missing tail filled in from the germline J gene. The chain joins TRBV29-1 to TRBJ1-1, with 9 bases matching TRBD1. The germline gives CDR1 SQVTM, CDR2 ANQGSEA. After removal of 4 bases from V and 7 bases from J, the junction contained 13 bases not matched to a gene. CDR3 length: 15 residues. This CDR3 is CSVASGGQGDVEAFF. The DNA read from the CDR3 is TGCAGCGTTGCTTCTGGGGGACAGGGAGATGTTGAA.

This clone was recorded at least ten times. The read finishes 3 residues shy of the CDR3 end, and the germline J gene is used to complete it. This chain uses TRBV23-1 with TRBJ1-1; TRBD1 matches at 8 bases. TRBV23-1 is an ORF, and what it does is uncertain. CDR3 length equals 17 residues. The J segment lost 0 bases and the V segment lost 5 bases, leaving 11 bases of the junction unmatched. The DNA read from the CDR3 is TGCGCCAGCAGTGCACGGACAGGGAAGATTTTGAACACTGAA. Translating it yields CASSARTGKILNTE. Given in full, the CDR3 is CASSARTGKILNTEAFF.

This clone was seen ten or more times. The sequenced fragment ends 3 residues before the CDR3 boundary, so the rest is inferred from the germline J gene. This chain joins TRBV19 and TRBJ2-2; 12 bases are a match to TRBD2. V lost 7 bases and J lost 6; bases outside the gene matches: 15. The CDR3 is 18 residues long. CDR1 LNHDA and CDR2 SQIVND come from the germline V gene (reference sequence). The CDR3 region is CASTQASGRALHAGELFF. Incomplete CDR3 DNA: TGTGCCAGTACACAGGCTAGCGGGAGGGCCTTACACGCCGGGGAG.

This clone was seen at least ten times. The observed sequence ends 3 residues before the CDR3 terminus, with the missing tail filled in from the germline J gene. V and J are TRBV2 and TRBJ1-4; TRBD1 matches at 7 bases. CDR1 SNHLY and CDR2 FYNNEI come from the germline V gene. J gave up 8 bases and V 7 bases, and 7 bases lay outside the gene matches. The CDR3 covers 13 residues. This CDR3 reads CASTKDRLEKLFF. The covered CDR3 bases are TGTGCCAGCACCAAGGACAGGTTGGAAAAA.